Reported below is one T cell receptor beta chain. Its target is not known. The source of the sample is a study of cytomegalovirus exposure and HLA in healthy donors. Study-wide findings and caveats: The CMV antigen specificity of a few CMV-associated chains was confirmed through in vitro analysis.

In the PCR, 60 Vbeta and 13 Jbeta primers were used. The data were produced by immunoSEQ multiplex PCR, yet TCRdb's version contains in-frame clones alone and is incomplete. Among roughly 51,000 clones listed, 65% to 85% were seen once. V was pared by 7 bases and J by 4 bases, with 13 bases between. Germline loops: CDR1 MNHNS, CDR2 SASEGT. CDR3 length: 14 residues. Specimen: PBMCs. The chain couples TRBV6-1 to TRBJ1-4; perhaps TRBD1 as D (5 bases). The source is a boy aged 10-17 years in good health and CMV-seropositive. This CDR3 reads CASNLDSLNEKLFF. CDR3 DNA sequence: TGTGCCAGCAACCTAGACAGCCTTAATGAAAAACTGTTTTTT.